Shown below are 28 T cell receptor beta chains from a single sample sequenced in a study of TIL therapy for anti-PD-1-resistant metastatic lung cancer. The immunoSEQ assay was v3. The repertoire was sequenced with immunoSEQ multiplex PCR; TCRdb's copy has only in-frame clones and lacks some. The repertoire consists of more than 55,000 clones, with around 68% occurring once and the leading ten covering around 6.6%. As for time point: pre-treatment sample, taken before nivolumab and TIL therapy. The specimen comprised blood, sampled at baseline. These receptors all stem from a person aged 25-80 years with non-small cell lung cancer.

The CDR3 spells CATRGTPIYEQYF. In DNA, the CDR3 is TGTGCCACTCGGGGGACCCCCATCTACGAGCAGTACTTC. The chain couples TRBV6-4 to TRBJ2-7; maybe TRBD2 (6 bases). Germline lookup yields CDR1 MRHNA and CDR2 SNTAGT. The CDR3 spans 13 residues. Trimming stripped 10 bases from V and 3 bases from J, with 16 bases between.

The chain has TRBV19 and TRBJ2-2, with 10 bases that match TRBD2. V dropped 5 bases and J dropped 2; count of bases not matched to a gene: 11. The CDR3 has 18 amino acids. Germline CDR1 reads LNHDA; CDR2 reads SQIVND (reference sequence). The CDR3 DNA follows: TGTGCCAGTAGTCGCTCTTCCTTAGCGGGGGGAAACACCGGGGAGCTGTTTTTT. This gives the protein CASSRSSLAGGNTGELFF.

This chain uses TRBV9 with TRBJ2-5; 7 bases fit TRBD1. The CDR3 has 17 residues. CDR1 is SGDLS and CDR2 is YYNGEE in the germline V gene. V gave up 1 base and J gave up 0 bases; unmatched junction bases: 9. For the CDR3, the DNA is TGTGCCAGCAGCGTAAGACAGGGTAGACAGTACCAAGAGACCCAGTACTTC. It yields the protein CASSVRQGRQYQETQYF.

V gene TRBV27 combines with J gene TRBJ2-7; D may be TRBD1 or TRBD2 (6 bases each). Trimming removed 3 bases at V and 8 bases at J, with 11 bases between. CDR3 size: 12 residues. Germline-derived CDR1 and CDR2 are MNHEY and SMNVEV (reference sequence). The CDR3 sequence: CASSLPGGKQYF. As DNA, the CDR3 is TGTGCCAGCAGTTTGCCCGGGGGCAAGCAGTACTTC.

The chain has TRBV5-1 and TRBJ1-6, with 7 bases matching TRBD1. Germline V CDR1 and CDR2: SGHRS, YFSETQ. There are 15 residues in the CDR3. The trim removed 3 bases at V and 10 bases at J, leaving 10 bases unmatched. The DNA of the CDR3 is TGCGCCAGCAGCTGGGGGACAGCCGGGAGCTCACCCCTCCACTTT. This codes for CASSWGTAGSSPLHF.

The chain links TRBV6-1 to TRBJ1-2; no definite D call. This CDR3 comprises 13 residues. The germline V and J ends were trimmed by 7 bases and 2 bases, with 11 bases remaining between them. Germline lookup yields CDR1 MNHNS and CDR2 SASEGT. Here the CDR3 DNA reads TGTGCCAGCACGCTTACAGTGAACTATGGCTACACCTTC. Amino acids: CASTLTVNYGYTF.

The chain uses TRBV11-1 and TRBJ2-7; no clear D gene. CDR1 and CDR2 (germline): SGHAT, FQDESV (reference sequence). V was cut by 3 bases and J by 0 bases, with 9 bases left in between. The CDR3 is 14 amino acids. CDR3 sequence reads: CASSLTASSYEQYF. CDR3 DNA: TGTGCCAGCAGCTTGACGGCTAGCTCCTACGAGCAGTACTTC.

The rearrangement uses TRBV5-5 and TRBJ1-2, with 8 bases matching TRBD1. Germline CDR1 is SGHKS and CDR2 is YYEKEE (reference sequence). J gave up 4 bases and V 0 bases, and 8 bases lay outside the gene matches. The CDR3 sequence is 16 residues long. The CDR3, as DNA: TGTGCCAGCAGCTTGGGGACAGGGCGCGGAATCTATGGCTACACCTTC. Protein: CASSLGTGRGIYGYTF. Drawing the rest from reference TRBV5-5 and TRBJ1-2, the complete variable domain is DAGVTQSPTHLIKTRGQQVTLRCSPISGHKSVSWYQQVLGQGPQFIFQYYEKEERGRGNFPDRFSARQFPNYSSELNVNALLLGDSALYLCASSLGTGRGIYGYTFGSGTRLTVV.

J is TRBJ2-3 and V is TRBV13, with 9 nucleotides matching TRBD2. Germline V gene sequence: CDR1 PRHDT, CDR2 FYEKMQ (reference sequence). The CDR3 has 16 residues. V gave up 2 bases and J gave up 0 bases; unmatched junction bases: 3. The CDR3 DNA sequence: TGTGCCAGCAGCTTAAGACTAGCGGTTAGCACAGATACGCAGTATTTT. Its translation is CASSLRLAVSTDTQYF.

V usage is TRBV2 and J usage is TRBJ1-4; tentatively, D is TRBD1 (5 bases). Germline CDR1 SNHLY, CDR2 FYNNEI. This CDR3 is 14 amino acids long. V lost 8 bases and J lost 5, with 15 bases in between. The CDR3 is CASGLGTGNEKLFF. DNA of the CDR3: TGTGCCAGCGGGCTCGGGACCGGGAATGAAAAACTGTTTTTT. Full variable domain (remainder filled in from reference TRBV2 and TRBJ1-4): EPEVTQTPSHQVTQMGQEVILRCVPISNHLYFYWYRQILGQKVEFLVSFYNNEISEKSEIFDDQFSVERPDGSNFTLKIRSTKLEDSAMYFCASGLGTGNEKLFFGSGTQLSVL.

V and J are TRBV7-9 and TRBJ1-1; D remains unclear. The germline V and J ends were trimmed by 8 bases and 0 bases, with 13 bases remaining between them. The CDR3 has 14 amino acids. CDR1 is SEHNR and CDR2 is FQNEAQ in the germline V gene (reference sequence). The CDR3 nucleotides are TGTGCCAGCTCCAAAAGAGCCCTGAACACTGAAGCTTTCTTT. Translation: CASSKRALNTEAFF.

The gene calls are TRBV7-9 and TRBJ1-3, with D possibly being TRBD1 (5 bases). V shed 6 bases and J shed 3 bases, with 12 bases lying between them. This CDR3 has 14 amino acids. Germline V gene data show CDR1 as SEHNR and CDR2 as FQNEAQ (reference sequence). The CDR3 here is CASRDGGLGNTIYF. CDR3 nucleotides: TGTGCCAGCAGGGACGGGGGTCTTGGAAACACCATATATTTT.

The chain recombines TRBV19 with TRBJ1-1, with 7 nucleotides matching TRBD1. The germline V gene has CDR1 LNHDA and CDR2 SQIVND (reference sequence). Unmatched junction bases numbered 5, after V lost 10 bases and J lost 0 bases. CDR3 length equals 13 residues. The chain's CDR3 is CATSQGMNTEAFF. The CDR3 nucleotides read TGTGCCACTTCACAGGGGATGAACACTGAAGCTTTCTTT.

J is TRBJ2-5 and V is TRBV28, with 7 bases lining up with TRBD2. This CDR3 has 17 residues. Per the germline V gene, CDR1 is MDHEN and CDR2 is SYDVKM. V lost 5 bases, J lost 2 bases, and 14 bases stayed unmatched. For the CDR3, the DNA is TGTGCCAGCAGTCCAGTCGCGGGAGCGGGGAGACAAGAGACCCAGTACTTC. As protein: CASSPVAGAGRQETQYF.

The chain joins TRBV6-5 to TRBJ2-2, with D uncertain. The germline gives CDR1 MNHEY, CDR2 SVGAGI. Trimming stripped 5 bases from V and 4 bases from J, with 14 bases between. The CDR3 is 15 residues long. The CDR3 DNA reads as TGTGCCAGCAGTAGAGGTCCGACAAGCACCGGGGAGCTGTTTTTT. Protein sequence: CASSRGPTSTGELFF.

The chain links TRBV11-2 to TRBJ2-6, with D maybe TRBD2 (6 bases). This CDR3 region has 16 residues. The germline CDR1 and CDR2 sequences are SGHAT and FQNNGV. Trimming cost V 6 bases and J 1 base, with 13 bases left between them. CDR3 sequence: CASSLAPGSGANVLTF. CDR3 nucleotides: TGTGCCAGCAGTCTAGCGCCCGGATCTGGGGCCAACGTCCTGACTTTC.

The genes are TRBV5-1 and TRBJ2-7; D call uncertain. The CDR3 covers 14 residues. In germline, CDR1 is SGHRS, CDR2 YFSETQ. Deletions cut 1 base from V and 3 bases from J, with 11 bases between. CDR3: CASSLIAPDYEQYF. CDR3 sequence (DNA): TGCGCCAGCAGCTTGATAGCTCCTGACTACGAGCAGTACTTC.

This clone was seen a few times. The chain links TRBV5-1 to TRBJ1-2, with 7 bases aligning to TRBD1. With V trimmed by 6 bases and J by 7 bases, 9 bases remained unmatched. CDR3 length: 13 residues. Per germline, CDR1 SGHRS and CDR2 YFSETQ. The CDR3 loop reads CASTDQGVRGYTF. CDR3 sequence (DNA): TGCGCCAGCACTGATCAGGGGGTGCGTGGCTACACCTTC.

The J gene is TRBJ1-5, the V gene TRBV11-2, with D tentatively TRBD1 (6 bases). The V gene lost 5 bases and the J gene lost 4 bases, with 15 bases spanning the gap. There are 15 residues in the CDR3. Looked up from germline, CDR1 is SGHAT and CDR2 is FQNNGV. CDR3 protein: CASSPQRGDNQPQHF. The CDR3, as DNA: TGTGCCAGCAGCCCCCAAAGGGGGGATAATCAGCCCCAGCATTTT.

This clone was found once. The chain combines TRBV11-3 with TRBJ2-3; no reliable D call. V dropped 4 bases and J dropped 4 bases, with 12 bases sitting between them. CDR1 and CDR2 from the germline V gene are SGHNT and YENEEA. The CDR3 runs to 14 residues. CDR3 region: CASSSDTTADTQYF. CDR3 nucleotides: TGTGCCAGCAGCTCAGACACCACGGCAGATACGCAGTATTTT.

This chain links TRBV5-6 with TRBJ2-5, with D possibly being TRBD2 (5 bases). The CDR3 covers 13 residues. Germline CDR1 is SGHDT and CDR2 is YYEEEE. V dropped 4 bases and J dropped 2 bases, with 9 bases sitting between them. The CDR3 sequence is CASSRTYQETQYF. For the CDR3, the DNA is TGTGCCAGCAGCAGGACTTATCAAGAGACCCAGTACTTC.

The chain uses TRBV6-1 and TRBJ1-1; possibly TRBD1 for D (5 bases). The germline V gene encodes CDR1 MNHNS and CDR2 SASEGT. The V end lost 9 bases, the J end lost 1 base, and 15 bases lay between the germline ends. This CDR3 contains 14 residues. The CDR3 nucleotides are TGTGCCAGTTGCTCCGGGACTGGGAACACTGAAGCTTTCTTT. As protein: CASCSGTGNTEAFF.

The rearrangement links TRBV6-6 to TRBJ2-5; 8 nucleotides align to TRBD2. Unmatched junction bases numbered 5, after V lost 6 bases and J lost 2 bases. CDR3 length: 14 residues. CDR1 is MNHNY, CDR2 SVGAGI, per germline (reference sequence). CDR3 amino acids: CASRLAGAQETQYF. In nucleotides, the CDR3 is TGTGCCAGCAGGCTAGCGGGTGCGCAAGAGACCCAGTACTTC.

This clone has just a few counts. The chain employs TRBV5-1 and TRBJ2-6; D unclear. Germline values: CDR1 SGHRS, CDR2 YFSETQ. Trimming cost V 4 bases and J 2 bases, with 10 bases left between them. CDR3 length: 15 residues. The CDR3 reads CASSPAIAGANVLTF. Here the CDR3 DNA reads TGCGCCAGCAGCCCAGCGATAGCTGGGGCCAACGTCCTGACTTTC.

This sequence joins TRBV19 and TRBJ1-2; D might be TRBD1 (6 bases). V was shortened by 5 bases and J by 3 bases, with 19 bases between the two germline ends. The CDR3 contains 16 residues. The germline V gene encodes CDR1 LNHDA and CDR2 SQIVND (reference sequence). Written as DNA, the CDR3 is TGTGCCAGTAGTCTGGCCGCACAGGGAACCCACTATGGCTACACCTTC. Its protein is CASSLAAQGTHYGYTF.

The chain joins TRBV7-9 to TRBJ2-4; D may be TRBD2 (6 bases). With 3 bases removed from V and 0 bases from J, the gap between germline ends came to 9 bases. The CDR3 runs 15 residues. Germline CDR1 is SEHNR and CDR2 is FQNEAQ (reference sequence). The CDR3 spells CASSFASVAKNIQYF. CDR3 bases: TGTGCCAGCAGCTTCGCTAGCGTAGCCAAAAACATTCAGTACTTC.

The V call is TRBV7-9, the J call TRBJ1-1, with TRBD1 matching over 8 bases. Per germline, CDR1 SEHNR and CDR2 FQNEAQ (reference sequence). There are 15 residues in the CDR3. V lost 4 bases and J lost 0; bases outside the gene matches: 4. The CDR3 is CASSSGGRVNTEAFF. CDR3 DNA: TGTGCCAGCAGCTCAGGGGGCAGGGTGAACACTGAAGCTTTCTTT.

The chain employs TRBV7-2 and TRBJ2-7, with a tentative D call TRBD1 (6 bases). The germline gives CDR1 SGHTA, CDR2 FQGNSA. CDR3 length equals 13 residues. V lost 5 bases and J 3 bases, leaving 11 bases between the germline ends. In nucleotides, the CDR3 is TGTGCCAGCAGCCTAGAAGGGGGCTACGAGCAGTACTTC. Its protein product is CASSLEGGYEQYF.